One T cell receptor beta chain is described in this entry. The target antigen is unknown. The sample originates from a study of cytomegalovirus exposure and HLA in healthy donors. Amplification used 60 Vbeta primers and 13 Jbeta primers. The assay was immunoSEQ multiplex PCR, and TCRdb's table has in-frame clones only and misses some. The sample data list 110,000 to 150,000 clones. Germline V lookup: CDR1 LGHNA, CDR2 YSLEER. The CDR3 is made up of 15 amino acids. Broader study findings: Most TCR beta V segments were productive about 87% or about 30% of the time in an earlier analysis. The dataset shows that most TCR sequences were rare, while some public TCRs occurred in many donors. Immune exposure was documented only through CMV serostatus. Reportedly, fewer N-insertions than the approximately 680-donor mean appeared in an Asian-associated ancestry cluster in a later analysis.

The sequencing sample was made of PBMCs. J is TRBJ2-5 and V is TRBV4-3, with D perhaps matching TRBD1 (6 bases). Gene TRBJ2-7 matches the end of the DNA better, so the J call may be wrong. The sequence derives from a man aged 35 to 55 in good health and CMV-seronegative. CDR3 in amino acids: CASSQDTQGNDEQYF. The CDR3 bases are TGCGCCAGCAGCCAAGATACCCAGGGGAACGACGAGCAGTACTTC.